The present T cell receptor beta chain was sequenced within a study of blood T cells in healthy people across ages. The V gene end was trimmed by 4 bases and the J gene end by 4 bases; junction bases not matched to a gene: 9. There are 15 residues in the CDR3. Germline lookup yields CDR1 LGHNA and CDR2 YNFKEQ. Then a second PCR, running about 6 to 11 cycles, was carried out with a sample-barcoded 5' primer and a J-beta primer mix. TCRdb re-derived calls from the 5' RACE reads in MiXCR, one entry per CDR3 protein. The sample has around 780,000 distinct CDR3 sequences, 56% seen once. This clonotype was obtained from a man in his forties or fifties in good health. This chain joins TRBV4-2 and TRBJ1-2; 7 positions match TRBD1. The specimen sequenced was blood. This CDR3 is CASSLRGTVPYGYTF. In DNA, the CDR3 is TGTGCCAGCAGCCTACGCGGGACAGTACCCTATGGCTACACCTTC.